One sample yielded the 26 T cell receptor beta chains listed below, sequenced in a study of T cells in women clearing cervical HPV infection. Clones were read by immunoSEQ multiplex PCR, and TCRdb kept only the in-frame ones, dropping some. Recorded for this sample: about 22,000 clones. The specimen sequenced was blood buffy coat. These receptors were obtained from a woman aged 18 to 69 with a cervical HPV16 infection that either progressed to CIN3+ or cleared (not recorded which).

With regard to this clone: The observed sequence ends 3 residues before the CDR3 terminus, with the missing tail filled in from the germline J gene. This rearrangement joins TRBV19 to TRBJ1-5; a weak D match, TRBD1 (6 bases). The CDR3 totals 17 residues. Germline V CDR1 and CDR2: LNHDA, SQIVND (reference sequence). V was cut by 4 bases and J by 0 bases, with 16 bases left in between. Incomplete CDR3 DNA: TGTGCCAGTAGTAGCGAACGGACAGCCTATAGCAATCAGCCC. Encoded protein: CASSSERTAYSNQP. The whole CDR3 region reads CASSSERTAYSNQPQHF.

Note on this clone: Coverage ceases 3 residues before the CDR3 finishes, and the germline J gene fills in the end. The chain joins TRBV19 to TRBJ1-1, with 9 bases matching TRBD1. The CDR3 has 16 residues. CDR1 and CDR2 (germline): LNHDA, SQIVND (reference sequence). Trimming cost V 5 bases and J 1 base; bases outside gene matches: 8. The covered CDR3 bases are TGTGCCAGTAGTCCGGGACAGGGTTACGGGAACACTGAA. Amino acid sequence: CASSPGQGYGNTE. In full, the CDR3 is CASSPGQGYGNTEAFF.

Points on this clone: The read finishes 3 residues shy of the CDR3 end, and the germline J gene is used to complete it. This rearrangement joins TRBV28 to TRBJ1-2; D remains unclear. CDR1 and CDR2 from the germline V gene are MDHEN and SYDVKM. Trimming pared 6 bases from V and 4 bases from J, leaving 15 bases between. This CDR3 has 14 residues. This CDR3 is CASRQSPGTYGYTF. CDR3 DNA (partial): TGTGCCAGCAGACAATCCCCAGGTACCTATGGC.

With respect to this clone: The read ends 3 residues early relative to the CDR3; the germline J gene fills the gap. V is TRBV12-3 or TRBV12-4 and J is TRBJ2-2; TRBD1 matches 9 bases. Trimming took 6 bases from V and 3 from J; bases not matched to a gene: 8. This CDR3 has 16 amino acids. CDR3 residues: CASSTGGYLDTGELFF. CDR3 bases read: TGTGCCAGCAGCACAGGGGGCTATTTGGACACCGGGGAG.

Comment on this clone: The read finishes 3 residues shy of the CDR3 end, and the germline J gene is used to complete it. This rearrangement joins TRBV19 to TRBJ1-5; 7 bases agree with TRBD1. V was pared by 10 bases and J by 4 bases, with 4 bases of the junction left unmatched. This CDR3 is built from 12 residues. The germline V gene has CDR1 LNHDA and CDR2 SQIVND (reference sequence). The DNA read from the CDR3 is TGTGCCACGGGACAGCCGAATCAGCCC. Translation: CATGQPNQP. The full-length CDR3 reads as CATGQPNQPQHF.

As for this clone: From the germline J gene comes the end of the CDR3, since the read stops 3 residues before it. The chain employs TRBV11-2 and TRBJ1-3; D uncertain. The ends were cut back, 5 bases at V and 0 bases at J, with 11 bases in the middle. This CDR3 comprises 15 residues. Germline assignment: CDR1 SGHAT and CDR2 FQNNGV. This CDR3 reads CASSHAAASGNTIYF. Incomplete CDR3 DNA: TGTGCCAGCAGCCATGCGGCGGCCTCTGGAAACACC. Supplemented by reference TRBV11-2 and TRBJ1-3, the full variable domain reads EAGVAQSPRYKIIEKRQSVAFWCNPISGHATLYWYQQILGQGPKLLIQFQNNGVVDDSQLPKDRFSAERLKGVDSTLKIQPAKLEDSAVYLCASSHAAASGNTIYFGEGSWLTVV.

Comments on this clone: The observed sequence ends 3 residues before the CDR3 terminus, with the missing tail filled in from the germline J gene. The chain employs TRBV5-1 and TRBJ2-1; no clear D gene. CDR1 and CDR2 from the germline V gene are SGHRS and YFSETQ. Between the trimmed V and J ends, which lost 0 bases and 7 bases, there was a span of 14 bases. This CDR3 contains 15 residues. CDR3 sequence reads: CASSLAPLSGNEQFF. The covered CDR3 bases are TGCGCCAGCAGCTTGGCCCCACTCTCCGGTAATGAG. The full variable domain, rest sourced from reference TRBV5-1 and TRBJ2-1, is KAGVTQTPRYLIKTRGQQVTLSCSPISGHRSVSWYQQTPGQGLQFLFEYFSETQRNKGNFPGRFSGRQFSNSRSEMNVSTLELGDSALYLCASSLAPLSGNEQFFGPGTRLTVL.

The covered CDR3 bases are TGCAGCGTTGAAACTAGCGGGAGTAATGAG. It translates to CSVETSGSNE. The entire CDR3 is CSVETSGSNEQFF. The chain is built from TRBV29-1 and TRBJ2-1; TRBD2 matches at 11 bases. The read terminates 3 residues ahead of where the CDR3 ends, so the germline J gene completes it. Germline V gene sequence: CDR1 SQVTM, CDR2 ANQGSEA. This CDR3 has 13 residues. Unmatched junction bases numbered 1, after V lost 2 bases and J lost 7 bases.

For this clone: The read finishes 3 residues shy of the CDR3 end, and the germline J gene is used to complete it. J is TRBJ1-5 and V is TRBV19; D call uncertain. The V gene's germline CDR1 is LNHDA and CDR2 SQIVND (reference sequence). The CDR3 runs to 15 residues. V was pared by 3 bases and J by 3 bases, with 12 bases between. The CDR3 bases that were read are TGTGCCAGTAGTATTGGGCAGCACCCCAATCAGCCC. It codes for CASSIGQHPNQP. The whole CDR3 reads CASSIGQHPNQPQHF.

On this clone itself: Read data end 3 residues before the CDR3 end; the end is taken from the germline J gene. V usage is TRBV11-2 and J usage is TRBJ2-2; D not certain. Germline V CDR1 and CDR2: SGHAT, FQNNGV. V was clipped by 0 bases and J by 2 bases, with 7 bases between them. The CDR3 has 15 amino acids. The CDR3 here is CASSLDHSNTGELFF. The CDR3 bases that were read are TGTGCCAGCAGCTTAGACCACAGTAACACCGGGGAG.

Comments on this clone: The sequenced fragment ends 3 residues before the CDR3 boundary, so the rest is inferred from the germline J gene. The chain couples TRBV19 to TRBJ2-1; D is possibly TRBD2 (6 bases). The V end lost 0 bases, the J end lost 4 bases, and 10 bases lay between the germline ends. Germline V gives CDR1 LNHDA, CDR2 SQIVND (reference sequence). The CDR3 runs to 15 residues. The CDR3 region is CASSIDARGYNEQFF. CDR3 bases read: TGTGCCAGTAGTATAGATGCCCGGGGGTACAATGAG.

Remarks on this clone: The CDR3 end is not reached by the read, which stops 3 residues before it; the germline J gene fills it in. The rearrangement uses TRBV7-6 and TRBJ2-3; a weak D match, TRBD2 (5 bases). Per the germline V gene, CDR1 is SGHVS and CDR2 is FNYEAQ. The CDR3 is 17 residues long. Between the trimmed V and J ends, which lost 1 base and 3 bases, there was a span of 17 bases. Partial CDR3 DNA: TGTGCCAGCAGCTTAGTAGGGCTACTAGGCACAACAGATACG. This translates into CASSLVGLLGTTDT. The CDR3 as a whole reads CASSLVGLLGTTDTQYF.

The CDR3 sequence is CASSQVLAGLSYEQYF. Incomplete CDR3 DNA: TGTGCCAGCAGCCAAGTCTTAGCGGGTCTCTCCTACGAG. This sequence joins TRBV4-2 and TRBJ2-7; TRBD2 matches at 7 bases. The CDR3 goes on 3 residues after the read ends, and that part is filled in from the germline J gene. The CDR3 is made up of 16 amino acids. Germline trimming cut 1 base from V and 0 bases from J; bases unmatched to any gene: 6. Germline loops: CDR1 LGHNA, CDR2 YNFKEQ.

To note about this clone: Coverage ceases 3 residues before the CDR3 finishes, and the germline J gene fills in the end. This chain uses TRBV5-1 with TRBJ2-4; TRBD1 or TRBD2 may be the D gene (5 bases each). Deletions cut 3 bases from V and 8 bases from J, with 18 bases between. This CDR3 comprises 15 residues. Germline V gene sequence: CDR1 SGHRS, CDR2 YFSETQ. CDR3 region: CASSSEGRVLDIQYF. Partial CDR3 DNA: TGCGCCAGCAGCTCCGAGGGCAGGGTCCTAGACATT.

CDR3 sequence: CATCWGPQVEQYF. CDR3 DNA, as far as it was read: TGTGCCACCTGCTGGGGGCCCCAGGTCGAG. The rearrangement joins TRBV28 to TRBJ2-7, with D possibly matching TRBD1 (6 bases). The sequence runs out 3 residues before the end of the CDR3; the remainder is reconstructed from the germline J gene. This CDR3 spans 13 amino acids. V lost 10 bases and J lost 6, with 19 bases in between. CDR1 MDHEN and CDR2 SYDVKM come from the germline V gene.

As for this clone: The DNA ends 3 residues before the CDR3 does, and the rest of the CDR3 is filled in from the germline J gene. V is TRBV5-1 and J is TRBJ2-2, with TRBD1 as a possible D gene (5 bases). Germline CDR1 is SGHRS and CDR2 is YFSETQ. V lost 4 bases and J 4 bases, leaving 11 bases between the germline ends. The CDR3 totals 14 residues. CDR3 bases read: TGCGCCAGCAGCCCGCAGGGTCGCACCGGGGAG. Translation: CASSPQGRTGE. The CDR3 reads in full as CASSPQGRTGELFF. The whole variable domain, remainder taken from reference TRBV5-1 and TRBJ2-2, is KAGVTQTPRYLIKTRGQQVTLSCSPISGHRSVSWYQQTPGQGLQFLFEYFSETQRNKGNFPGRFSGRQFSNSRSEMNVSTLELGDSALYLCASSPQGRTGELFFGEGSRLTVL.

For this clone: The read comes to an end 3 residues before the CDR3 does, leaving the germline J gene to fill in the end. The chain has TRBV20-1 and TRBJ2-1, with 11 bases that match TRBD1. CDR1 DFQATT and CDR2 SNEGSKA come from the germline V gene (reference sequence). The V gene end was trimmed by 5 bases and the J gene end by 8 bases; junction bases not matched to a gene: 2. The CDR3 spans 12 residues. This CDR3 is CSAGTGGDEQFF. Partial CDR3 DNA: TGCAGTGCTGGGACAGGGGGTGATGAG.

About this clone itself: The read halts 3 residues ahead of the CDR3 end, with the missing end drawn from the germline J gene. The chain employs TRBV5-1 and TRBJ1-1, with a tentative D call TRBD1 (5 bases). There are 16 residues in the CDR3. Germline V gives CDR1 SGHRS, CDR2 YFSETQ. Trimming left V 4 bases short and J 5 bases short, with 21 bases between. CDR3 protein: CASSRSTADLGTEAFF. The CDR3 bases that were read are TGCGCCAGCAGCCGATCGACAGCCGATTTAGGGACTGAA.

On this clone: The read terminates 3 residues ahead of where the CDR3 ends, so the germline J gene completes it. The chain is built from TRBV18 and TRBJ2-4; tentatively, D is TRBD2 (5 bases). CDR3 length: 14 amino acids. CDR1 is KGHSH, CDR2 LQKENI, per germline. CDR3 amino acids: CASSPPGVDSIQYF. Partial CDR3 DNA: TGTGCCAGCTCACCACCAGGCGTGGACTCTATT.

A note on this clone: The read finishes 3 residues shy of the CDR3 end, and the germline J gene is used to complete it. The chain recombines TRBV5-1 with TRBJ2-1; TRBD2 matches at 9 bases. V was clipped by 0 bases and J by 8 bases; unmatched bases: 9. Germline V gene data show CDR1 as SGHRS and CDR2 as YFSETQ. The CDR3 length is 16 residues. CDR3 bases read: TGCGCCAGCAGCTTGGAAGGGCGGGAGGGCCATGATGAG. It is translated as CASSLEGREGHDE. The full CDR3 sequence reads CASSLEGREGHDEQFF.

For this clone: The read gets to within 3 residues of the CDR3 end, and the germline J gene fills in the rest. The genes are TRBV7-2 and TRBJ1-1; D remains unclear. Germline assignment: CDR1 SGHTA and CDR2 FQGNSA. The CDR3 covers 11 residues. Trimming pared 3 bases from V and 4 bases from J, leaving 3 bases between. The DNA read from the CDR3 is TGTGCCAGCAGCTTCCGCACTGAA. Translation: CASSFRTE. The full-length CDR3 reads as CASSFRTEAFF.

In regard to this clone: Coverage ceases 3 residues before the CDR3 finishes, and the germline J gene fills in the end. The chain has TRBV29-1 and TRBJ1-2; D perhaps matches TRBD1 (5 bases). CDR3 length: 11 residues. V was trimmed by 5 bases and J by 6 bases, leaving 10 bases between them. Germline assignment: CDR1 SQVTM and CDR2 ANQGSEA. The CDR3 reads CSVTSGDGYTF. The part of the CDR3 DNA that was read is TGCAGCGTTACGTCGGGGGATGGC.

As to this clone: Coverage ceases 3 residues before the CDR3 finishes, and the germline J gene fills in the end. This chain connects TRBV5-1 to TRBJ1-2; 9 bases are shared with TRBD1. Looked up from germline, CDR1 is SGHRS and CDR2 is YFSETQ. CDR3 length: 14 amino acids. Incomplete CDR3 DNA: TGCGCCAGCAGCTTGTCACAGGGGGCACGGGGC. This sequence encodes CASSLSQGARG. The whole CDR3 protein reads CASSLSQGARGYTF.

As concerns this clone: The read terminates 3 residues before the CDR3 end, so the remaining end is supplied by the germline J gene. The chain has TRBV20-1 and TRBJ2-1, with 14 bases identical to TRBD2. This CDR3 is 15 amino acids long. Germline-derived CDR1 and CDR2 are DFQATT and SNEGSKA (reference sequence). After removal of 3 bases from V and 4 bases from J, the junction contained 2 bases not matched to a gene. The CDR3 reads CSASRLAGGYNEQFF. The sequenced CDR3 bases are TGCAGTGCTAGCCGACTAGCGGGGGGGTACAATGAG.

Concerning this clone itself: The sequence runs out 3 residues before the end of the CDR3; the remainder is reconstructed from the germline J gene. The V and J genes are TRBV7-2 and TRBJ2-7, with no clear D. V lost 1 base and J lost 2, with 9 bases in between. Germline-derived CDR1 and CDR2 are SGHTA and FQGNSA. This CDR3 contains 14 residues. The CDR3 is CASSLELCPYEQYF. Partial CDR3 DNA: TGTGCCAGCAGCTTAGAACTCTGTCCCTACGAG.

Comments on this clone: With the read ending 3 residues before the CDR3 end, the germline J gene is used to fill in that end. This chain uses TRBV20-1 with TRBJ2-5, with TRBD2 as a possible D gene (5 bases). Trimming cost V 1 base and J 3 bases, with 18 bases left between them. The CDR3 sequence is 16 residues long. The germline V gene encodes CDR1 DFQATT and CDR2 SNEGSKA (reference sequence). The sequenced part of the CDR3 DNA is TGCAGTGCTAGAGCAGCGCGCGGAGGAGGAGAAGAGACC. It codes for CSARAARGGGEET. The full CDR3 sequence reads CSARAARGGGEETQYF.